This T cell receptor (beta chain) was documented in a study of cytomegalovirus exposure and HLA in healthy donors. PCR primers comprised 60 Vbeta and 13 Jbeta primers. Clones were sequenced by immunoSEQ multiplex PCR, and TCRdb holds only the in-frame ones, with some missing. The sample includes some 150,000 clones, 75% to 90% of them seen just once. V lost 4 bases to trimming and J lost 0 bases, with 10 bases between them. This CDR3 has 16 residues. The germline gives CDR1 MGHRA, CDR2 YSYEKL. The TCR was taken from a female donor in good health and CMV-seronegative. The chain combines TRBV4-1 with TRBJ2-6; TRBD1 might be the D (6 bases). Sequencing used PBMCs. The CDR3 nucleotides read TGCGCCAGCAGCCCTGGGGGCTCCTCTGGGGCCAACGTCCTGACTTTC. Translation gives CASSPGGSSGANVLTF.